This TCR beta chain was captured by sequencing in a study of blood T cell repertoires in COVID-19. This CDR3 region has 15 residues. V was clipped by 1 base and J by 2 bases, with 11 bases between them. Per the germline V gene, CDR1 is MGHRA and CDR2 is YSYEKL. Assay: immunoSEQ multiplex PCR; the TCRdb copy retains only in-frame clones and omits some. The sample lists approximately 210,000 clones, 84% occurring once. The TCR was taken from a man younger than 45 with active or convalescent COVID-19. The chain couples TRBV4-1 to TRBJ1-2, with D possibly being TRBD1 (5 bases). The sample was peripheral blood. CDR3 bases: TGCGCCAGCAGCCAAGTCACAGGTCGGAACTATGGCTACACCTTC. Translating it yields CASSQVTGRNYGYTF.